A single sample gave rise to the 30 T cell receptor beta chains below, sequenced in a study of early T cells in non-severe SARS-CoV-2 infection. TCRdb independently ran MiXCR on the 5' RACE reads; one entry per CDR3 protein. The table shows around 64,000 distinct CDR3 sequences, with 11% occurring only once. Here the sequenced sample was whole blood, taken at baseline. The receptors were gathered from an adult who was a healthcare worker with PCR-confirmed SARS-CoV-2 infection or an uninfected control (not recorded which).

The sample holds a few counts of this clonotype. This sequence joins TRBV6-6 and TRBJ2-1; D possibly corresponds to TRBD2 (5 bases). This CDR3 has 12 amino acids. The V and J ends lost 10 bases and 6 bases respectively, with 13 bases between them. Germline V gives CDR1 MNHNY, CDR2 SVGAGI (reference sequence). The CDR3 DNA reads as TGTGCCACCCAGGACTCCGCCAATGAGCAGTTCTTC. It specifies CATQDSANEQFF.

This clonotype was counted a few times. The chain employs TRBV10-2 and TRBJ2-7, with D unclear. The germline V gene encodes CDR1 WSHSY and CDR2 SAAADI. V lost 4 bases to trimming and J lost 0 bases, with 1 base between them. The CDR3 consists of 11 residues. The CDR3 here is CASSASYEQYF. DNA of the CDR3: TGCGCCAGCAGTGCCTCCTACGAGCAGTACTTC.

In its sample, this clonotype was seen many times. The chain is built from TRBV5-1 and TRBJ2-3; no definite D call. V was clipped by 0 bases and J by 4 bases, with 12 bases between them. Germline V gene sequence: CDR1 SGHRS, CDR2 YFSETQ. This CDR3 contains 15 residues. The CDR3 sequence: CASSLAGTIPDTQYF. CDR3 DNA: TGCGCCAGCAGCTTGGCCGGCACGATCCCAGATACGCAGTATTTT.

The rearrangement links TRBV18 to TRBJ2-3; 10 bases agree with TRBD2. Per the germline V gene, CDR1 is KGHSH and CDR2 is LQKENI. V dropped 3 bases and J dropped 6; count of bases not matched to a gene: 6. This CDR3 region has 15 residues. The CDR3 region is CASSPRTSGRDTQYF. As DNA, the CDR3 is TGTGCCAGCTCACCCCGGACTAGCGGTCGGGATACGCAGTATTTT.

This clonotype has more than one count but fewer than ten. This sequence joins TRBV6-2 or TRBV6-3 and TRBJ1-1, with D perhaps matching TRBD1 (6 bases). The CDR3 covers 15 residues. V was cut by 3 bases and J by 2 bases, with 13 bases left in between. Germline V CDR1 and CDR2: MNHEY, SVGEGT. CDR3 region: CASSYLGQRNTEAFF. In nucleotides, the CDR3 is TGTGCCAGCAGTTATCTGGGACAAAGAAACACTGAAGCTTTCTTT.

The rearrangement uses TRBV3-1 and TRBJ2-7; 8 nucleotides align to TRBD2. Germline CDR1 reads LGHDT; CDR2 reads YNNKEL (reference sequence). V lost 1 base to trimming and J lost 5 bases; unmatched junction nucleotides: 4. The CDR3 is 14 amino acids. CDR3 sequence reads: CASSQVAGLDEQYF. The CDR3 nucleotides are TGTGCCAGCAGCCAAGTAGCGGGACTCGACGAGCAGTACTTC.

This clonotype was observed many times. J is TRBJ2-2 and V is TRBV20-1; the D gene is possibly TRBD1 (6 bases). The CDR3 has 16 amino acids. Germline assignment: CDR1 DFQATT and CDR2 SNEGSKA (reference sequence). The V end was cut by 3 bases, the J end by 1 base, with 15 bases between. The CDR3 DNA reads TGCAGTGCTAGGAAGTCTCAGGGGCAGAACACCGGGGAGCTGTTTTTT. Translation gives CSARKSQGQNTGELFF.

Ten or more counts support this clonotype. The chain recombines TRBV12-3 or TRBV12-4 with TRBJ1-3; weak D call: TRBD1 (5 bases). V lost 2 bases to trimming and J lost 3 bases, with 11 bases between them. The length of the CDR3 is 15 residues. CDR3 residues: CASSLMPGGGNTIYF. CDR3 bases: TGTGCCAGCAGTTTAATGCCCGGGGGTGGAAACACCATATATTTT.

This clonotype was found a few times. The chain carries TRBV5-4 and TRBJ2-2; no definite D call. V was clipped by 1 base and J by 6 bases, with 4 bases between them. Germline V gene sequence: CDR1 SGHNT, CDR2 YYREEE (reference sequence). The CDR3 runs to 12 residues. CDR3: CASSLWAGELFF. CDR3 DNA sequence: TGTGCCAGCAGCTTGTGGGCCGGGGAGCTGTTTTTT.

The V call is TRBV12-3 or TRBV12-4, the J call TRBJ1-1; D unresolved. V lost 8 bases and J 0 bases, leaving 10 bases between the germline ends. The CDR3 runs 13 residues. The CDR3 DNA follows: TGTGCCAGCCGACTAGTAATGAACACTGAAGCTTTCTTT. Translating it yields CASRLVMNTEAFF.

A few counts support this clonotype. V and J are TRBV18 and TRBJ1-1, with D tentatively TRBD1 (6 bases). This CDR3 comprises 16 residues. V shed 1 base and J shed 0 bases, with 12 bases lying between them. CDR1 and CDR2 (germline): KGHSH, LQKENI. The CDR3: CASSPLADSLNTEAFF. As DNA, the CDR3 is TGTGCCAGCTCACCACTCGCGGACAGCTTGAACACTGAAGCTTTCTTT.

This clonotype came up a few times. The chain is built from TRBV3-1 and TRBJ2-5, with D possibly being TRBD2 (5 bases). Trimming stripped 0 bases from V and 4 bases from J, with 15 bases between. The CDR3 loop spans 16 amino acids. In germline, CDR1 is LGHDT, CDR2 YNNKEL (reference sequence). CDR3 region: CASSQESRGMRETQYF. The CDR3 region has the DNA TGTGCCAGCAGCCAAGAGAGTCGGGGAATGCGAGAGACCCAGTACTTC.

This clonotype was seen a few times. V usage is TRBV7-9 and J usage is TRBJ2-3; no firm D call. Germline-derived CDR1 and CDR2 are SEHNR and FQNEAQ (reference sequence). The CDR3 contains 13 residues. V lost 11 bases to trimming and J lost 0 bases, with 12 bases between them. As DNA, the CDR3 is TGTGCCCTAGGTGCCTCTAGCACAGATACGCAGTATTTT. Translation gives CALGASSTDTQYF.

This clonotype was seen ten or more times. The chain links TRBV7-2 to TRBJ2-1, with 15 bases that match TRBD2. V was pared by 5 bases and J by 3 bases, with 8 bases of the junction left unmatched. Germline values: CDR1 SGHTA, CDR2 FQGNSA. The CDR3 is 18 residues long. This chain's CDR3 is CASSLEGTSGRFYNEQFF. CDR3 bases: TGTGCCAGCAGCCTAGAAGGGACTAGCGGGAGGTTCTACAATGAGCAGTTCTTC.

There are many counts of this clonotype. CDR3 sequence reads: CASRHDQPQHF. The DNA for the CDR3 is TGTGCCAGCAGACACGATCAGCCCCAGCATTTT. The chain employs TRBV12-3 or TRBV12-4 and TRBJ1-5; D gene unclear. V dropped 6 bases and J dropped 5 bases, with 5 bases sitting between them. This CDR3 region has 11 residues.

This clonotype has a handful of counts. The gene calls are TRBV5-5 and TRBJ2-7; D could derive from TRBD1 or TRBD2 (7 bases each). CDR1 is SGHKS, CDR2 YYEKEE, per germline (reference sequence). Trimming removed 7 bases from V and 4 bases from J, with 12 bases in between. This CDR3 comprises 12 residues. The CDR3 DNA sequence: TGTGCCAGCTCAGGGGGGGCGTACGAGCAGTACTTC. Translation gives CASSGGAYEQYF.

This clonotype has only a few counts. The chain is built from TRBV29-1 and TRBJ2-7; D is perhaps TRBD1 (6 bases). V lost 4 bases and J 6 bases, leaving 13 bases between the germline ends. Germline-derived CDR1 and CDR2 are SQVTM and ANQGSEA. The CDR3 extends over 12 amino acids. The DNA of the CDR3 is TGCAGCGTTGGGGAACCACAGGGCGAGCAGTACTTC. This translates into CSVGEPQGEQYF.

This clonotype was picked up many times. J is TRBJ1-5 and V is TRBV12-3 or TRBV12-4; D is perhaps TRBD1 (6 bases). V was cut by 1 base and J by 3 bases, with 16 bases left in between. CDR3 size: 17 residues. CDR3 DNA sequence: TGTGCCAGCAGTTTAGGGGGCAGGGGATTATCCAATCAGCCCCAGCATTTT. It translates to CASSLGGRGLSNQPQHF.

This clonotype turned up a few times. The chain uses TRBV29-1 and TRBJ2-1, with 10 bases identical to TRBD2. The CDR3 sequence is 16 residues long. Germline V lookup: CDR1 SQVTM, CDR2 ANQGSEA. The ends lost 3 bases at V and 0 bases at J; junction bases unmatched: 5. The CDR3 spells CSVDFLAGDSYNEQFF. As DNA, the CDR3 is TGCAGCGTTGACTTTCTAGCGGGGGACTCCTACAATGAGCAGTTCTTC.

Comments on this clonotype: This clone may be a read error of a much larger clone one base away. The chain is built from TRBV7-6 and TRBJ2-7; D is uncertain. V lost 1 base, J lost 5 bases, and 9 bases lay in between. This CDR3 is built from 13 residues. The germline gives CDR1 SGHVS, CDR2 FNYEAQ. CDR3 amino acids: CASSLGRSNEQYF. The CDR3 DNA follows: TGTGCCAGCAGCTTAGGCAGGTCCAACGAGCAGTACTTC.

This clonotype turned up a few times. The J gene is TRBJ2-1, the V gene TRBV20-1; 13 bases are shared with TRBD2. Germline V CDR1 and CDR2: DFQATT, SNEGSKA (reference sequence). V shed 6 bases, J shed 4 bases, and the junction held 3 bases outside the gene matches. The CDR3 spans 14 residues. CDR3 sequence: CSATGLAGYNEQFF. DNA of the CDR3: TGCAGTGCGACGGGACTAGCGGGATACAATGAGCAGTTCTTC.

This clonotype appeared a few times. The V and J genes are TRBV20-1 and TRBJ1-1; 8 bases line up with TRBD1. CDR3 length: 13 amino acids. Germline values: CDR1 DFQATT, CDR2 SNEGSKA (reference sequence). After removal of 7 bases from V and 4 bases from J, the junction contained 8 bases not matched to a gene. The CDR3 loop is CSVPGQGATEAFF. CDR3 DNA sequence: TGCAGTGTGCCTGGGCAGGGGGCCACTGAAGCTTTCTTT.

The chain couples TRBV12-3 or TRBV12-4 to TRBJ1-2; 7 positions match TRBD1. CDR3 length equals 13 residues. V lost 4 bases to trimming and J lost 7 bases; unmatched junction nucleotides: 6. The CDR3 coding sequence is TGTGCCAGCAGTTATACAGGGGTGGCTGGCTACACCTTC. Protein sequence: CASSYTGVAGYTF.

This clonotype was counted only a few times. V gene TRBV4-3 combines with J gene TRBJ2-3; maybe TRBD2 (5 bases). The germline CDR1 and CDR2 sequences are LGHNA and YSLEER. The CDR3 is made up of 14 amino acids. V lost 4 bases and J 0 bases, leaving 8 bases between the germline ends. The CDR3 sequence is CASSPTMSTDTQYF. As DNA, the CDR3 is TGCGCCAGCAGCCCGACTATGAGCACAGATACGCAGTATTTT.

J is TRBJ2-7 and V is TRBV29-1, with unresolved D. The CDR3 consists of 13 residues. Per the germline V gene, CDR1 is SQVTM and CDR2 is ANQGSEA. The V end was cut by 4 bases, the J end by 3 bases, with 13 bases between. CDR3 DNA sequence: TGCAGCGTTGGCAGCGCCGAATTCTACGAGCAGTACTTC. It encodes CSVGSAEFYEQYF.

This clonotype has only a few counts. The chain recombines TRBV9 with TRBJ1-6; TRBD1 might be the D (6 bases). The CDR3 consists of 14 residues. With 0 bases removed from V and 11 bases from J, the gap between germline ends came to 12 bases. Germline lookup yields CDR1 SGDLS and CDR2 YYNGEE. CDR3 sequence (DNA): TGTGCCAGCAGCGTAGCCGACAGGTGGACACCCCTCCACTTT. Translation: CASSVADRWTPLHF.

The table lists this clonotype with many counts. V gene TRBV7-9 combines with J gene TRBJ2-1; D call uncertain. CDR1 SEHNR and CDR2 FQNEAQ come from the germline V gene (reference sequence). The CDR3 is 10 residues long. Trimming took 3 bases from V and 9 from J, leaving 3 bases between them. In DNA, the CDR3 is TGTGCCAGCAGCTTGTTTGAGCAGTTCTTC. This translates into CASSLFEQFF.

The V gene is TRBV12-3 or TRBV12-4, the J gene TRBJ1-6; D unresolved. The CDR3 loop spans 14 amino acids. Trimming left V 4 bases short and J 5 bases short, with 9 bases between. CDR3 sequence: CASSSIQDNSPLHF. CDR3 bases: TGTGCCAGCAGTTCTATCCAGGATAATTCACCCCTCCACTTT.

This clonotype was observed many times. The gene calls are TRBV4-3 and TRBJ2-3, with 7 bases lining up with TRBD1. CDR3 length: 16 residues. Trimming removed 0 bases from V and 4 bases from J; junction bases left unmatched: 7. Germline assignment: CDR1 LGHNA and CDR2 YSLEER. The CDR3 coding sequence is TGCGCCAGCAGCCAAGATCACGACAGGGCTCCAGATACGCAGTATTTT. Translating it yields CASSQDHDRAPDTQYF.

This clonotype was recorded many times. The chain links TRBV29-1 to TRBJ2-1; either TRBD1 or TRBD2 may fit D (5 bases each). The CDR3 loop spans 14 amino acids. The germline V gene encodes CDR1 SQVTM and CDR2 ANQGSEA. V was cut by 4 bases and J by 8 bases, with 18 bases left in between. CDR3 coding DNA: TGCAGCGTTGGAGACGGAGGTCTAGGGGATGAGCAGTTCTTC. Its translation is CSVGDGGLGDEQFF.